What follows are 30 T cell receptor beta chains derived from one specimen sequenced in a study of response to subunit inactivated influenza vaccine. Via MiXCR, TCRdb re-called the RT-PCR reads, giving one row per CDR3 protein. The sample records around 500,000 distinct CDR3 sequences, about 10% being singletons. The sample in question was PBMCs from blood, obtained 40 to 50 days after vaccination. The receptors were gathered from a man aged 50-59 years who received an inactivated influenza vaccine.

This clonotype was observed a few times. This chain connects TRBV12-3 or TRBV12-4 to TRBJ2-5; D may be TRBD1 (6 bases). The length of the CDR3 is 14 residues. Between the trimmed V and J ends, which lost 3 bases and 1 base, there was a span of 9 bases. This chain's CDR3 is CASSFQGTQETQYF. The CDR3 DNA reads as TGTGCCAGCAGTTTTCAGGGGACCCAAGAGACCCAGTACTTC.

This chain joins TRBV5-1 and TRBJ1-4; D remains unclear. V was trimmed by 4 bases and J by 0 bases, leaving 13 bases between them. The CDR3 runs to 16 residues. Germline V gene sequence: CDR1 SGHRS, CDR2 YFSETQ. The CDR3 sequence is CASSKTHGATNEKLFF. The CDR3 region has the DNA TGCGCCAGCAGCAAGACGCACGGTGCAACTAATGAAAAACTGTTTTTT.

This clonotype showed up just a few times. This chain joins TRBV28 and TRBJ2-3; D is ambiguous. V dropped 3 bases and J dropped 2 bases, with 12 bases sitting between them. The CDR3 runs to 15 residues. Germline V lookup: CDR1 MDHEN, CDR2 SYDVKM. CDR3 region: CASSLALSPTDTQYF. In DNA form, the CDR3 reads TGTGCCAGCAGTTTGGCCCTCTCCCCCACAGATACGCAGTATTTT.

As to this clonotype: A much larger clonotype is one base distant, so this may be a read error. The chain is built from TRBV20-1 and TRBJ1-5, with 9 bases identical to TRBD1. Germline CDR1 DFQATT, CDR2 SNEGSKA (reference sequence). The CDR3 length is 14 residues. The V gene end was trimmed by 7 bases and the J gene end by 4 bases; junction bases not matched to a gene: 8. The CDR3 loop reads CSVVTGGMNQPQHF. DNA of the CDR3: TGCAGTGTAGTGACAGGGGGGATGAATCAGCCCCAGCATTTT.

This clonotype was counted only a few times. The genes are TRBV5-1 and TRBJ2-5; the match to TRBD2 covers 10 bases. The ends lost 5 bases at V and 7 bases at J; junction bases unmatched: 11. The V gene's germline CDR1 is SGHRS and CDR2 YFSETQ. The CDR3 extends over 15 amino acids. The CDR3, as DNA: TGCGCCAGCAGTCCTTTTCTAGCGGGGGACGGGACCCAGTACTTC. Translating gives CASSPFLAGDGTQYF.

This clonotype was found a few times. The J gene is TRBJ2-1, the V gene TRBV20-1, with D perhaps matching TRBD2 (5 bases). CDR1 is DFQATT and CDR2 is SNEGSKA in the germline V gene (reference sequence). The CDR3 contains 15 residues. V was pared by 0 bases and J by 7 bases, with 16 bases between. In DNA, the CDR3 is TGCAGTGCTAGAGAGGCGGGTAGGAGAGAAAATGAGCAGTTCTTC. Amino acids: CSAREAGRRENEQFF.

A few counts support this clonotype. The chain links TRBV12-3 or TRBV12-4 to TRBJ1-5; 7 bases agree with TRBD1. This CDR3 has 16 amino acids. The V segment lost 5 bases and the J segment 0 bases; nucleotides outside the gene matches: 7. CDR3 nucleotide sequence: TGTGCCAGCAGTCCGACAGGGTCCTCTAGCAATCAGCCCCAGCATTTT. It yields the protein CASSPTGSSSNQPQHF.

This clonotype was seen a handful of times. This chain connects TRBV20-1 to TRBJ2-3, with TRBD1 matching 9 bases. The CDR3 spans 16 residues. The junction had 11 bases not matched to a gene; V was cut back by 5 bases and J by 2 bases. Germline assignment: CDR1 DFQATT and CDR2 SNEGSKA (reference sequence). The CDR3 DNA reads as TGCAGTGCTCCGCAGAACAGGGGGCGAGTCACAGATACGCAGTATTTT. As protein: CSAPQNRGRVTDTQYF.

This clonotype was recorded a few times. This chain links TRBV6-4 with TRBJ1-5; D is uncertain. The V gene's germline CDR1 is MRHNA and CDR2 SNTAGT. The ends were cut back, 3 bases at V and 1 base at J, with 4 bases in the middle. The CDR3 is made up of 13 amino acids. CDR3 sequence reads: CASSEESNQPQHF. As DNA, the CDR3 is TGTGCCAGCAGTGAGGAGAGCAATCAGCCCCAGCATTTT.

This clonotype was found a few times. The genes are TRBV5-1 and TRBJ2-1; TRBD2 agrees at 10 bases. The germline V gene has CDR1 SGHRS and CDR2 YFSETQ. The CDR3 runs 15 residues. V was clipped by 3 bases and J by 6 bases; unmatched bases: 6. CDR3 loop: CASSSTSGRLNEQFF. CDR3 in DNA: TGCGCCAGCAGCTCGACTAGCGGGCGGCTCAATGAGCAGTTCTTC.

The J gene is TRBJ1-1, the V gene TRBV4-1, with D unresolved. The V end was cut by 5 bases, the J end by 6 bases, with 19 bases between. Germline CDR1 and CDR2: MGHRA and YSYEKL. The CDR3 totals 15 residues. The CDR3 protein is CASSVQVALASEAFF. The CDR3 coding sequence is TGCGCCAGCAGCGTCCAAGTGGCCCTGGCGTCTGAAGCTTTCTTT.

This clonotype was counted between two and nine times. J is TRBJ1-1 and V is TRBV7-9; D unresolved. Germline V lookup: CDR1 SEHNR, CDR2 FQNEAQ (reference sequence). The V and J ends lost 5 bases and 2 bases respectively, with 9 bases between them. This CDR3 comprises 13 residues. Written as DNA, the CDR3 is TGTGCCAGCAGCGCCGCGCTTAACACTGAAGCTTTCTTT. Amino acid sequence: CASSAALNTEAFF.

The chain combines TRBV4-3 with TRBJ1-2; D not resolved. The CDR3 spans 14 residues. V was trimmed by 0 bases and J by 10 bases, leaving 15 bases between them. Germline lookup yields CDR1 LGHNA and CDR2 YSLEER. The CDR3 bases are TGCGCCAGCAGCCAAGATATGACTTTTGGGGTCTACACCTTC. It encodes CASSQDMTFGVYTF.

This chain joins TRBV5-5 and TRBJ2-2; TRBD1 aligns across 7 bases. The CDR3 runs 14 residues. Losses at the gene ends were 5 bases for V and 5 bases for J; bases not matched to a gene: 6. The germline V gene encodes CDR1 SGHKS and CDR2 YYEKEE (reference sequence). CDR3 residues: CASRRQGVTGELFF. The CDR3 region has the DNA TGTGCCAGCAGACGACAGGGCGTAACCGGGGAGCTGTTTTTT.

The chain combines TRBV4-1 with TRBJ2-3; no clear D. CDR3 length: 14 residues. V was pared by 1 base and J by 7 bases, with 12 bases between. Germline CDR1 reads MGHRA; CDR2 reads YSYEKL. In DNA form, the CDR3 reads TGCGCCAGCAGCCAAGTTGGGAATGGACATACGCAGTATTTT. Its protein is CASSQVGNGHTQYF.

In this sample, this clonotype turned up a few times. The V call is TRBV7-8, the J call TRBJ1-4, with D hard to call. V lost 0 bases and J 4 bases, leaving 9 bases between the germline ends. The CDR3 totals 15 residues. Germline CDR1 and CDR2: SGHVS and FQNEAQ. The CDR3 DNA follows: TGTGCCAGCAGCTTAGCACTTGCGCATAATGAAAAACTGTTTTTT. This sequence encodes CASSLALAHNEKLFF. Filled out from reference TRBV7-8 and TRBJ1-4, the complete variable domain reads GAGVSQSPRYKVAKRGQDVALRCDPISGHVSLFWYQQALGQGPEFLTYFQNEAQLDKSGLPSDRFFAERPEGSVSTLKIQRTQQEDSAVYLCASSLALAHNEKLFFGSGTQLSVL.

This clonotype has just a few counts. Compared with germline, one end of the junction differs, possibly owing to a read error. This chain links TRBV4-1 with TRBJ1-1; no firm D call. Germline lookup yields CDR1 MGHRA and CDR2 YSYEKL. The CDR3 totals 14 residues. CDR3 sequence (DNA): TGCGCCAGCAACCAAGGCGGGGTGGGGACTGAAGCTTTCTTT. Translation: CASNQGGVGTEAFF.

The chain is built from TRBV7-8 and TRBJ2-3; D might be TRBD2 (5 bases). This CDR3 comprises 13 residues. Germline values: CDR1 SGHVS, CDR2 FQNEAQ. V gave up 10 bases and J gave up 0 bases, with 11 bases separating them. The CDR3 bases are TGTGCCATCGGGGAAGGTAGCACAGATACGCAGTATTTT. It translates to CAIGEGSTDTQYF.

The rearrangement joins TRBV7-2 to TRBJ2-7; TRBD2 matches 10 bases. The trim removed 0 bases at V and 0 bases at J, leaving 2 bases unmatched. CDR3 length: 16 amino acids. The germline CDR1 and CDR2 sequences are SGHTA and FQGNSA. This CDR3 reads CASSLAPSGGSYEQYF. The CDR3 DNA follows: TGTGCCAGCAGCTTAGCCCCTAGCGGGGGCTCCTACGAGCAGTACTTC.

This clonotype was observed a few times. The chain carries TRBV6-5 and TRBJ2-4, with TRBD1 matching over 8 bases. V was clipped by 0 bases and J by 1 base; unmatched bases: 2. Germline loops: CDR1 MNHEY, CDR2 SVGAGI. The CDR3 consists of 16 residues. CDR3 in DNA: TGTGCCAGCAGTTACTCACGACAGGGGGCCAAAAACATTCAGTACTTC. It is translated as CASSYSRQGAKNIQYF.

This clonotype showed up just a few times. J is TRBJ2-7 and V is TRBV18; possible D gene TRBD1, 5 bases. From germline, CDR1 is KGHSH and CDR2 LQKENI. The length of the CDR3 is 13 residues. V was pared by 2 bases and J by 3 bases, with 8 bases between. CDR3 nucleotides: TGTGCCAGCTCACCAGGGGCCCTCTACGAGCAGTACTTC. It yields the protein CASSPGALYEQYF.

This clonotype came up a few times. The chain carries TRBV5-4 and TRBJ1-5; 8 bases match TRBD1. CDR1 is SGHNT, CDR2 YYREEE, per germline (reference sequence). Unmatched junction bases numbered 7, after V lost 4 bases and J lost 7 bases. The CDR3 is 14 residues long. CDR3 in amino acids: CASSPDRAGQPQHF. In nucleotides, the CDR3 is TGTGCCAGCAGCCCGGACAGGGCAGGGCAGCCCCAGCATTTT.

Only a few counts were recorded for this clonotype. The CDR3 sequence: CASSDLAGSRSYEQYF. The CDR3 bases are TGTGCCAGCAGTGACTTAGCGGGCAGTCGCTCCTACGAGCAGTACTTC. V and J are TRBV2 and TRBJ2-7; 7 nucleotides agree with TRBD2. Trimming removed 3 bases from V and 0 bases from J; junction bases left unmatched: 8. The length of the CDR3 is 16 residues. CDR1 SNHLY and CDR2 FYNNEI come from the germline V gene.

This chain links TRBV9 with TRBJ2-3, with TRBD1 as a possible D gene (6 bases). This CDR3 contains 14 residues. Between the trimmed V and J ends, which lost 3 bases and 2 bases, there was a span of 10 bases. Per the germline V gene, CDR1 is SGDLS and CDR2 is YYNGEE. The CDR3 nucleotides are TGTGCCAGCAGCGAAGGACAGTCCACAGATACGCAGTATTTT. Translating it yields CASSEGQSTDTQYF. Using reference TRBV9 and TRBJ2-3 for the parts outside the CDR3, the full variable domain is DSGVTQTPKHLITATGQRVTLRCSPRSGDLSVYWYQQSLDQGLQFLIQYYNGEERAKGNILERFSAQQFPDLHSELNLSSLELGDSALYFCASSEGQSTDTQYFGPGTRLTVL.

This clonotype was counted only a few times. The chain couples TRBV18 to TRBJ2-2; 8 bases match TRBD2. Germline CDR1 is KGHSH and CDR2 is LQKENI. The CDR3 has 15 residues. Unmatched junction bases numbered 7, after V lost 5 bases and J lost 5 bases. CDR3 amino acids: CASSAEGLGTGELFF. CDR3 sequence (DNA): TGTGCCAGCTCAGCAGAGGGACTAGGAACCGGGGAGCTGTTTTTT.

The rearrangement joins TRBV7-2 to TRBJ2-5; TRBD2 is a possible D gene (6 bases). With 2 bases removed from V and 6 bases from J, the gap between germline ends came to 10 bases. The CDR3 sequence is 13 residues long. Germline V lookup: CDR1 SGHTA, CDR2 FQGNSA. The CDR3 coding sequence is TGTGCCAGCAGCTTACCGGGGGTGAAGACCCAGTACTTC. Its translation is CASSLPGVKTQYF.

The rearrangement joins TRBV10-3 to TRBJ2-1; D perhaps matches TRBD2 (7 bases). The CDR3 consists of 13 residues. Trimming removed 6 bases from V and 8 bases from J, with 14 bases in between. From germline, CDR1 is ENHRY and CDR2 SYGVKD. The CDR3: CAIRGGGRDEQFF. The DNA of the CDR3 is TGTGCCATCAGAGGGGGGGGCCGCGATGAGCAGTTCTTC.

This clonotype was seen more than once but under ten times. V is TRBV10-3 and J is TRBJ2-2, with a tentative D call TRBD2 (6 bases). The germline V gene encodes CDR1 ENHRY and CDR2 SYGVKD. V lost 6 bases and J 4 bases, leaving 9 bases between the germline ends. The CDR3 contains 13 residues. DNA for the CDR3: TGTGCCATCAGGAGGGGAGGCACCGGGGAGCTGTTTTTT. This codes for CAIRRGGTGELFF.

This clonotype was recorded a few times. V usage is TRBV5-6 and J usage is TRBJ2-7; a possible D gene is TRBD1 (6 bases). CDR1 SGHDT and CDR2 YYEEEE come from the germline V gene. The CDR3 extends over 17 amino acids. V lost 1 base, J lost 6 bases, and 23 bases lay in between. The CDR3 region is CASSLTGLRGLGGEQYF. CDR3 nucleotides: TGTGCCAGCAGCTTGACAGGGCTCCGCGGGCTTGGTGGCGAGCAGTACTTC.

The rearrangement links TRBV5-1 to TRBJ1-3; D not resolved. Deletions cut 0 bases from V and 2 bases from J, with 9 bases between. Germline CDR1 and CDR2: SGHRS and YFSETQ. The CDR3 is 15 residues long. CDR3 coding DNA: TGCGCCAGCAGCTTGGGATCCGGGACTGGAAACACCATATATTTT. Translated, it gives CASSLGSGTGNTIYF.